One sample yielded the 7 T cell receptor beta chains listed below, sequenced in a study of neurological immune-mediated disorders. Using its own MiXCR run on the 5' RACE reads, TCRdb lists one record per CDR3 protein. Of around 32,000 distinct CDR3 sequences in the sample, around 10% were seen once. Sequenced sample: PBMCs. The receptors shown here come from a woman aged 60-70 years in good health.

This clonotype was recorded many times. The chain recombines TRBV6-5 with TRBJ2-5, with 13 bases aligning to TRBD2. V lost 4 bases and J lost 7; bases outside the gene matches: 6. Germline V gene sequence: CDR1 MNHEY, CDR2 SVGAGI. This CDR3 has 15 amino acids. The CDR3, as DNA: TGTGCCAGCAGTTTGGGACTAGCGGGGACTGCGACCCAGTACTTC. Its translation: CASSLGLAGTATQYF.

Sample share makes this clonotype medium-sized (0.01 to 0.1%). The gene calls are TRBV25-1 and TRBJ2-7; 10 positions agree with TRBD1. The germline V gene encodes CDR1 MGHDK and CDR2 SYGVNS. There are 14 residues in the CDR3. Trimming took 4 bases from V and 7 from J; bases not matched to a gene: 7. The chain's CDR3 is CASSVGTGVHEQYF. The CDR3 nucleotides read TGTGCCAGCAGTGTTGGGACAGGGGTTCATGAGCAGTACTTC.

In its sample, this clonotype was seen many times. V gene TRBV10-3 combines with J gene TRBJ2-3, with D possibly matching TRBD1 (6 bases). Germline V CDR1 and CDR2: ENHRY, SYGVKD. Trimming took 6 bases from V and 6 from J, leaving 10 bases between them. The CDR3 runs to 12 residues. CDR3 coding DNA: TGTGCCATCAGGGGGGCCGGGGATACGCAGTATTTT. Encoded protein: CAIRGAGDTQYF.

This clonotype was detected many times. J is TRBJ2-7 and V is TRBV20-1; D is possibly TRBD1 or TRBD2 (6 bases each). V lost 4 bases to trimming and J lost 1 base, with 20 bases between them. This CDR3 contains 16 residues. Germline V CDR1 and CDR2: DFQATT, SNEGSKA (reference sequence). Here the CDR3 DNA reads TGCAGTGCTAATCGCGCCGCCGGGGGCAGGTCCTACGAGCAGTACTTC. It yields the protein CSANRAAGGRSYEQYF.

This clonotype showed up many times. The chain links TRBV5-1 to TRBJ1-5; unclear D gene. The V gene lost 2 bases and the J gene lost 5 bases, with 14 bases spanning the gap. The CDR3 contains 15 residues. CDR1 is SGHRS and CDR2 is YFSETQ in the germline V gene. CDR3 sequence reads: CASSFSSGVDQPQHF. The CDR3 bases are TGCGCCAGCAGCTTTAGCAGTGGGGTAGATCAGCCCCAGCATTTT. The variable domain in full, with the rest retrieved from reference TRBV5-1 and TRBJ1-5, is KAGVTQTPRYLIKTRGQQVTLSCSPISGHRSVSWYQQTPGQGLQFLFEYFSETQRNKGNFPGRFSGRQFSNSRSEMNVSTLELGDSALYLCASSFSSGVDQPQHFGDGTRLSIL.

This clonotype was seen repeatedly, ten times or more. The rearrangement links TRBV20-1 to TRBJ2-5; 9 positions match TRBD1. V lost 0 bases and J lost 2; bases outside the gene matches: 7. The CDR3 runs 16 residues. Germline CDR1 is DFQATT and CDR2 is SNEGSKA (reference sequence). CDR3 coding DNA: TGCAGTGCTAGAGAGCGCCGGACAGGGGTGCAAGAGACCCAGTACTTC. Translated, it gives CSARERRTGVQETQYF.

This clonotype was observed at least ten times. The rearrangement links TRBV7-2 to TRBJ1-5; the D gene is possibly TRBD1 (5 bases). V lost 8 bases and J lost 7, with 15 bases in between. This CDR3 contains 13 residues. From germline, CDR1 is SGHTA and CDR2 FQGNSA. The CDR3 DNA reads TGTGCCAGCCGATTCACCCGGGGGCAGCCCCAGCATTTT. Amino acids: CASRFTRGQPQHF.